The entry below gives a single T cell receptor beta chain sequence along with its context. The target antigen is unknown. This record belongs to a study of graft-versus-host responses after intestinal transplantation. This table comes from immunoSEQ multiplex PCR, and its TCRdb copy is limited to in-frame clones, with some not included. This table holds around 24,000 clones, almost 85% found once. V shed 0 bases, J shed 7 bases, and the junction held 1 base outside the gene matches. The V gene's germline CDR1 is MNHEY and CDR2 SVGAGI. CDR3 size: 15 residues. The clonotype originates from a human donor who was the organ donor for an intestinal transplant. V gene TRBV6-5 combines with J gene TRBJ2-2; 11 bases agree with TRBD1. The material was unstimulated CD8+ T cells sorted from spleen or lymph node cells, obtained before transplant. The CDR3 nucleotides are TGTGCCAGCAGTTACTCGGGGACAGGGGGCGGGGAGCTGTTTTTT. Translated, it gives CASSYSGTGGGELFF.